These 32 T cell receptor beta chains were sequenced from one sample in a study of cytomegalovirus exposure and HLA in healthy donors (dated by TCRdb to between 2016 and 2019). The library was produced with the immunoSEQ multiplex PCR assay. For the multiplex PCR, a mixture combining 60 forward primers for TCR Vbeta segments and 13 reverse primers for TCR Jbeta segments was used. The source is immuneACCESS, and TCRdb retained only in-frame sequences with V and J called. Part of the clones is not carried over; for the studies checked, unresolved V genes explain less than half of this, and the remainder is unexplained. Within this sample are more than 90,000 clones, with around 68% of them counted one time only. The leading ten clones occupy approximately 10% of the sample. The sequencing input was PBMCs. These receptor sequences come from a woman in her forties or fifties in good health and CMV-seropositive.

This clone was detected only a few times. CDR3 loop: CAWSRRERDTQYF. CDR3 DNA: TGTGCCTGGAGTAGGCGGGAGAGAGATACGCAGTATTTT. This chain links TRBV30 with TRBJ2-3; 7 bases are shared with TRBD2. This CDR3 region has 13 residues. Germline CDR1 reads GTSNPN; CDR2 reads SVGIG (reference sequence). V lost 2 bases to trimming and J lost 5 bases; unmatched junction nucleotides: 4.

The rearrangement joins TRBV7-9 to TRBJ2-7; tentative D call: TRBD1 (6 bases). The length of the CDR3 is 13 residues. V was trimmed by 7 bases and J by 0 bases, leaving 10 bases between them. The germline CDR1 and CDR2 sequences are SEHNR and FQNEAQ (reference sequence). For the CDR3, the DNA is TGTGCCAGCATGCAGGGGTTCTCCTACGAGCAGTACTTC. This gives the protein CASMQGFSYEQYF.

V is TRBV28 and J is TRBJ1-2; no firm D call. Germline values: CDR1 MDHEN, CDR2 SYDVKM. The CDR3 sequence is 14 residues long. Trimming took off 5 bases at V and 7 bases at J, with 17 bases between the two ends. In DNA form, the CDR3 reads TGTGCCAGCAGTATCGGGAGTAGTAGCGGTGGCTACACCTTC. Amino acid sequence: CASSIGSSSGGYTF.

This clone was detected only a few times. CDR3: CASSFGRETQYF. CDR3 nucleotide sequence: TGTGCCAGCAGCTTTGGGAGAGAGACCCAGTACTTC. The chain is built from TRBV7-2 and TRBJ2-5; D may be TRBD2 (5 bases). The length of the CDR3 is 12 residues. The germline V gene has CDR1 SGHTA and CDR2 FQGNSA. Trimming removed 3 bases at V and 4 bases at J, with 6 bases between.

This clone was seen only a few times. The chain carries TRBV7-2 and TRBJ1-6; 10 nucleotides align to TRBD1. The ends lost 3 bases at V and 8 bases at J; junction bases unmatched: 4. Germline V gives CDR1 SGHTA, CDR2 FQGNSA. This CDR3 has 15 amino acids. CDR3 DNA: TGTGCCAGCAGCTTCGACAGGGGGCCCGATTCACCCCTCCACTTT. Its protein product is CASSFDRGPDSPLHF.

The chain is built from TRBV2 and TRBJ1-2; D is unclear. This CDR3 comprises 11 residues. V was shortened by 8 bases and J by 2 bases, with 6 bases between the two germline ends. CDR1 SNHLY and CDR2 FYNNEI come from the germline V gene. The CDR3 reads CASAANYGYTF. CDR3 coding DNA: TGTGCCAGCGCGGCAAACTATGGCTACACCTTC.

In its sample, this clone was seen a few times. V gene TRBV7-9 combines with J gene TRBJ1-1; perhaps TRBD1 as D (6 bases). Germline V lookup: CDR1 SEHNR, CDR2 FQNEAQ (reference sequence). The V gene lost 3 bases and the J gene lost 0 bases, with 14 bases spanning the gap. CDR3 length: 16 amino acids. CDR3 loop: CASSFLQGLLNTEAFF. The CDR3 DNA follows: TGTGCCAGCAGCTTCCTACAGGGCTTGTTGAACACTGAAGCTTTCTTT.

The rearrangement links TRBV7-9 to TRBJ2-1; TRBD2 matches at 7 bases. V lost 5 bases, J lost 6 bases, and 13 bases stayed unmatched. Germline loops: CDR1 SEHNR, CDR2 FQNEAQ (reference sequence). The CDR3 runs 16 residues. The CDR3 reads CASSPRSAGALNEQFF. CDR3 in DNA: TGTGCCAGCAGCCCGAGGTCCGCGGGAGCTCTCAATGAGCAGTTCTTC.

The genes are TRBV7-2 and TRBJ1-5; 8 bases agree with TRBD1. This CDR3 spans 16 amino acids. The J segment lost 4 bases and the V segment lost 0 bases, leaving 5 bases of the junction unmatched. Germline assignment: CDR1 SGHTA and CDR2 FQGNSA. CDR3 sequence: CASSLAWDRTNQPQHF. The CDR3, as DNA: TGTGCCAGCAGCTTAGCGTGGGACAGGACAAATCAGCCCCAGCATTTT.

This clone was detected only once. The chain joins TRBV4-3 to TRBJ2-7; 15 bases line up with TRBD2. V dropped 1 base and J dropped 1; count of bases not matched to a gene: 11. Germline V gene data show CDR1 as LGHNA and CDR2 as YSLEER. This CDR3 spans 20 amino acids. The CDR3 nucleotides are TGCGCCAGCAGCCAAGTGCCATGGACTAGCGGGAGGGGGTGGTCCTACGAGCAGTACTTC. This codes for CASSQVPWTSGRGWSYEQYF.

The chain has TRBV5-1 and TRBJ2-1, with 9 bases identical to TRBD1. Germline-derived CDR1 and CDR2 are SGHRS and YFSETQ. The CDR3 runs 15 residues. With V trimmed by 4 bases and J by 4 bases, 6 bases remained unmatched. The CDR3 DNA reads as TGCGCCAGCAGCCGGGACAGGGATGGATACAATGAGCAGTTCTTC. Translation: CASSRDRDGYNEQFF. Together with reference TRBV5-1 and TRBJ2-1, the CDR3 gives the full variable domain: KAGVTQTPRYLIKTRGQQVTLSCSPISGHRSVSWYQQTPGQGLQFLFEYFSETQRNKGNFPGRFSGRQFSNSRSEMNVSTLELGDSALYLCASSRDRDGYNEQFFGPGTRLTVL.

CDR3 sequence: CSVVWGGRAPDEQYF. The CDR3 DNA sequence: TGCAGCGTTGTTTGGGGCGGGAGGGCCCCCGACGAGCAGTACTTC. The chain uses TRBV29-1 and TRBJ2-5; 9 bases match TRBD2. The J call may not be correct, given that the DNA end is closer to TRBJ2-7. Germline CDR1 reads SQVTM; CDR2 reads ANQGSEA. This CDR3 contains 15 residues.

Ten or more counts support this clone. The chain's CDR3 is CAISESTRQNTEAFF. In DNA form, the CDR3 reads TGTGCCATCAGTGAGTCGACTCGGCAGAACACTGAAGCTTTCTTT. The chain links TRBV10-3 to TRBJ1-1; no clear D gene. CDR1 and CDR2 from the germline V gene are ENHRY and SYGVKD. The CDR3 is 15 residues long. Trimming took 0 bases from V and 1 from J, leaving 9 bases between them.

This rearrangement joins TRBV29-1 to TRBJ2-7; the match to TRBD1 covers 11 bases. The CDR3 totals 13 residues. Germline V gene lookup returns CDR1 SQVTM and CDR2 ANQGSEA. Trimming cost V 0 bases and J 6 bases; bases outside gene matches: 1. The CDR3 coding sequence is TGCAGCGTTGAAGATGGGACAGGGGGCGAGCAGTACTTC. It is translated as CSVEDGTGGEQYF.

V is TRBV11-2 and J is TRBJ1-1; D unresolved. Trimming took 6 bases from V and 6 from J, leaving 11 bases between them. Germline CDR1 SGHAT, CDR2 FQNNGV. The CDR3 is 12 amino acids. CDR3 sequence: CASSSVAAEAFF. CDR3 nucleotides: TGTGCCAGCAGTTCCGTCGCGGCTGAAGCTTTCTTT.

The chain couples TRBV11-1 to TRBJ2-5, with 11 bases identical to TRBD2. Germline loops: CDR1 SGHAT, CDR2 FQDESV (reference sequence). This CDR3 is 19 amino acids long. Unmatched junction bases numbered 18, after V lost 4 bases and J lost 5 bases. The CDR3 DNA reads as TGTGCCAGCAGCTGGGGGACTAGCGGTTATGTGGAACTTGAGGAGACCCAGTACTTC. This gives the protein CASSWGTSGYVELEETQYF.

The J gene is TRBJ2-3, the V gene TRBV6-1, with a tentative D call TRBD1 (6 bases). Trimming removed 11 bases from V and 5 bases from J, with 11 bases in between. The CDR3 covers 11 residues. Germline lookup yields CDR1 MNHNS and CDR2 SASEGT. The CDR3 loop is CAAKGGDTQYF. The CDR3 region has the DNA TGTGCCGCCAAAGGGGGAGATACGCAGTATTTT.

V is TRBV19 and J is TRBJ2-7; possibly TRBD2 for D (5 bases). Germline CDR1 LNHDA, CDR2 SQIVND (reference sequence). Trimming took 4 bases from V and 1 from J, leaving 11 bases between them. The CDR3 contains 14 residues. As DNA, the CDR3 is TGTGCCAGTAGTACACCGGGATCTTCCTACGAGCAGTACTTC. Protein sequence: CASSTPGSSYEQYF.

The chain uses TRBV5-4 and TRBJ2-5, with a weak D call TRBD1 (5 bases). This CDR3 contains 14 residues. The V and J ends lost 4 bases and 5 bases respectively, with 15 bases between them. Germline V CDR1 and CDR2: SGHNT, YYREEE (reference sequence). The CDR3 protein is CASSPTVVRETQYF. CDR3 DNA sequence: TGTGCCAGCAGCCCGACAGTAGTAAGGGAGACCCAGTACTTC.

The gene calls are TRBV7-8 and TRBJ1-2; 7 bases are a match to TRBD1. The CDR3 length is 16 residues. Looked up from germline, CDR1 is SGHVS and CDR2 is FQNEAQ. The J segment lost 0 bases and the V segment lost 5 bases, leaving 9 bases of the junction unmatched. The CDR3 DNA is TGTGCCAGCAGCGTACAACAGGGGAACCCTAACTATGGCTACACCTTC. Protein: CASSVQQGNPNYGYTF.

The chain employs TRBV6-5 and TRBJ1-1; no definite D call. The germline gives CDR1 MNHEY, CDR2 SVGAGI. V lost 5 bases and J lost 3, with 10 bases in between. The CDR3 spans 13 residues. CDR3 sequence (DNA): TGTGCCAGCAGTCCGGGGTTCTACACTGAAGCTTTCTTT. The encoded protein is CASSPGFYTEAFF.

The chain links TRBV10-3 to TRBJ2-1, with TRBD2 matching over 13 bases. This CDR3 comprises 16 residues. V was clipped by 4 bases and J by 4 bases; unmatched bases: 4. CDR1 is ENHRY, CDR2 SYGVKD, per germline. The CDR3 loop reads CAISVGTSGEYNEQFF. CDR3 DNA sequence: TGTGCCATCAGTGTGGGGACTAGCGGGGAATACAATGAGCAGTTCTTC.

This chain joins TRBV7-9 and TRBJ2-1; D might be TRBD2 (5 bases). Germline CDR1 reads SEHNR; CDR2 reads FQNEAQ (reference sequence). CDR3 length: 18 residues. V lost 2 bases and J lost 6, with 23 bases in between. DNA of the CDR3: TGTGCCAGCAGCTTAAATCTTAAGACGACTAAAGATGGCAATGAGCAGTTCTTC. Encoded protein: CASSLNLKTTKDGNEQFF.

The rearrangement links TRBV25-1 to TRBJ1-1; D is unclear. Germline assignment: CDR1 MGHDK and CDR2 SYGVNS. Between the trimmed V and J ends, which lost 2 bases and 3 bases, there was a span of 13 bases. The CDR3 loop spans 15 amino acids. Here the CDR3 DNA reads TGTGCCAGCAGTGAACCTAGGGAGGCTGACACTGAAGCTTTCTTT. Protein: CASSEPREADTEAFF.

The chain uses TRBV4-2 and TRBJ2-5; D is unclear. Germline CDR1 and CDR2: LGHNA and YNFKEQ. V was trimmed by 0 bases and J by 1 base, leaving 9 bases between them. The CDR3 extends over 15 amino acids. CDR3 in amino acids: CASSQDYGRQETQYF. CDR3 in DNA: TGTGCCAGCAGCCAAGATTATGGCCGCCAAGAGACCCAGTACTTC.

The V gene is TRBV30, the J gene TRBJ2-7; TRBD2 might be the D (7 bases). The CDR3 contains 14 residues. Trimming removed 3 bases from V and 4 bases from J, with 16 bases in between. Germline CDR1 GTSNPN, CDR2 SVGIG (reference sequence). CDR3 residues: CAWRGAGALYEQYF. CDR3 coding DNA: TGTGCCTGGAGAGGTGCGGGGGCGTTGTACGAGCAGTACTTC.

The rearrangement uses TRBV27 and TRBJ2-7; a possible D gene is TRBD1 (6 bases). The CDR3 sequence is 13 residues long. The V gene lost 8 bases and the J gene lost 0 bases, with 11 bases spanning the gap. Germline CDR1 reads MNHEY; CDR2 reads SMNVEV (reference sequence). The CDR3 coding sequence is TGTGCCAGCTCAGGGGTGAACTCCTACGAGCAGTACTTC. Amino acid sequence: CASSGVNSYEQYF.

The J gene is TRBJ1-3, the V gene TRBV28; 7 nucleotides line up with TRBD1. The junction had 12 bases not matched to a gene; V was cut back by 4 bases and J by 0 bases. The germline V gene has CDR1 MDHEN and CDR2 SYDVKM. The CDR3 spans 18 residues. CDR3 amino acids: CASSSLHLQGISGNTIYF. In DNA form, the CDR3 reads TGTGCCAGCAGTTCCCTCCACTTACAGGGGATCTCTGGAAACACCATATATTTT.

This clone occurred a few times. The gene calls are TRBV7-2 and TRBJ2-2; D not certain. Germline V lookup: CDR1 SGHTA, CDR2 FQGNSA. Trimming removed 5 bases at V and 8 bases at J, with 15 bases between. CDR3 length: 14 amino acids. This CDR3 reads CASSQRNGQGELFF. The CDR3 DNA follows: TGTGCCAGCAGCCAACGAAATGGTCAGGGGGAGCTGTTTTTT.

This clone was detected once. The chain employs TRBV18 and TRBJ2-3; 7 nucleotides agree with TRBD1. The CDR3 runs 14 residues. V lost 6 bases to trimming and J lost 1 base; unmatched junction nucleotides: 4. Germline V gene data show CDR1 as KGHSH and CDR2 as LQKENI. CDR3 residues: CASSQGTGTDTQYF. CDR3 nucleotides: TGTGCCAGCTCCCAAGGGACAGGCACAGATACGCAGTATTTT.

This chain links TRBV7-2 with TRBJ2-5; no definite D call. The V gene's germline CDR1 is SGHTA and CDR2 FQGNSA. This CDR3 comprises 11 residues. V dropped 3 bases and J dropped 4 bases, with 3 bases sitting between them. CDR3 bases: TGTGCCAGCAGCTTCCTAGAGACCCAGTACTTC. It codes for CASSFLETQYF.

V usage is TRBV6-5 and J usage is TRBJ1-2, with 10 bases lining up with TRBD1. Germline lookup yields CDR1 MNHEY and CDR2 SVGAGI. The length of the CDR3 is 15 residues. Trimming cost V 8 bases and J 4 bases; bases outside gene matches: 10. CDR3: CASGKDRGRGYGYTF. The DNA for the CDR3 is TGTGCCAGCGGAAAAGACAGGGGGCGTGGCTATGGCTACACCTTC.